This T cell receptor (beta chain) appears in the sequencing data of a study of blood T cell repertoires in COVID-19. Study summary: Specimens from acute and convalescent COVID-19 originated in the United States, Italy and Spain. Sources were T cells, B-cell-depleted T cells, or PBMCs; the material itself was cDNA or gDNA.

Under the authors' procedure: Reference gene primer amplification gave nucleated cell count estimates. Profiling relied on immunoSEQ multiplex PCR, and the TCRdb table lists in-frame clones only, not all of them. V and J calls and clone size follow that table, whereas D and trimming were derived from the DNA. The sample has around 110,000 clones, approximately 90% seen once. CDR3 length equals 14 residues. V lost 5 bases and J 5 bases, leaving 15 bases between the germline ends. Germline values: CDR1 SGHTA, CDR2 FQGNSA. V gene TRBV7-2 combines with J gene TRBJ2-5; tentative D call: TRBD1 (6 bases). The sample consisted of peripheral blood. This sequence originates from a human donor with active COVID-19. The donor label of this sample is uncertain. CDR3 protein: CASSVSTGHETQYF. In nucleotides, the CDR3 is TGTGCCAGCAGCGTATCGACAGGACACGAGACCCAGTACTTC. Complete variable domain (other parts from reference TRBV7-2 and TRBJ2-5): GAGVSQSPSNKVTEKGKDVELRCDPISGHTALYWYRQSLGQGLEFLIYFQGNSAPDKSGLPSDRFSAERTGGSVSTLTIQRTQQEDSAVYLCASSVSTGHETQYFGPGTRLLVL.